This T cell receptor beta chain was captured by sequencing in a study of OX40 agonist ivuxolimab in advanced cancers. Study findings and constraints: Some patients without response likewise showed low normalized clonal expansion.

The CDR3 is 13 residues long. The V gene lost 7 bases and the J gene lost 6 bases, with 16 bases spanning the gap. CDR1 is SGHRS, CDR2 YFSETQ, per germline. To note about this clone: Its antigen is still unknown.

TCRdb's table, derived via immunoSEQ multiplex PCR, lists solely in-frame clones and lacks some. The top ten hold more than 2.5% of the sample, which has approximately 70,000 clones, 75% to 90% seen once. Enrollment shut out patients with autoimmune disease history or systemic immunosuppression. Sequencing was performed on CD4+ or CD8+ T cells sorted from blood, taken in a trial of the OX40 agonist ivuxolimab. The receptor comes from an adult with an advanced solid tumor such as melanoma, head and neck, liver or kidney cancer. This chain connects TRBV5-1 to TRBJ1-2, with a possible D match to TRBD1 (5 bases). Here the CDR3 reads CASSGLARDGYTF. CDR3 bases: TGCGCCAGCTCAGGGTTGGCGAGAGATGGCTACACCTTC. The variable domain in full, completed from reference TRBV5-1 and TRBJ1-2, reads KAGVTQTPRYLIKTRGQQVTLSCSPISGHRSVSWYQQTPGQGLQFLFEYFSETQRNKGNFPGRFSGRQFSNSRSEMNVSTLELGDSALYLCASSGLARDGYTFGSGTRLTVV.